This T cell receptor beta chain was sequenced for a study of blood T cells in healthy people across ages. Study-wide points: Unknown donor CMV status possibly confounded expanded clonotype changes.

A second PCR, run for roughly 7 to 11 cycles, used a sample-barcoded 5' primer plus a J-beta primer mix. Each CDR3 protein is one row after TCRdb ran MiXCR on the 5' RACE reads. Among about 1 million distinct CDR3 sequences listed, 40% to 55% were seen once. Samples each yielded at least 5.5 micrograms of total RNA. Germline V gene sequence: CDR1 ENHRY, CDR2 SYGVKD. The length of the CDR3 is 16 residues. With regard to this clonotype: Its antigen is unknown. The junction does not match germline at one end; this may be a read error.

The chain links TRBV10-3 to TRBJ1-1; no firm D call. This TCR derives from a woman aged 55-69 years in good health. Source material: blood. CDR3 nucleotide sequence: TGCGCCATCAGGAGGGAGAGGCAAGGTCCGAACACTGAAGCTTTCTTT. Protein product: CAIRRERQGPNTEAFF.